This is a list of T cell receptor beta chains from one sample in a study of blood T cell repertoires in COVID-19. Measured with immunoSEQ multiplex PCR; TCRdb has only the in-frame clones, and not every one. This table holds 29,000 or so clones, over 70% found once. The source material was peripheral blood. All receptors come from a woman in her 70s with acute or convalescent COVID-19. Each CDR3 is given with its conserved first and last residue. D genes are given only for firm matches. Not all rows give a size; the values are once, few, many and, for expanded clones, a class.

j_gene	abundance	d_gene	v_gene	CDR3nt	CDR3aa
TRBJ2-7	few	TRBD1	TRBV7-8	TGTGCCAGCAGCTTAGGAGTTAAGGACAGGGGGTGGTCCGAGCAGTACTTC	CASSLGVKDRGWSEQYF
TRBJ2-5	-	TRBD2	TRBV6-5	TGTGCCAGCAGTTACGGGGGGGGGAAAGAGACCCAGTACTTC	CASSYGGGKETQYF
TRBJ2-3	-	TRBD1	TRBV4-3	TGCGCCAGCAGCCAAGAGTGGACAGGGACAGATACGCAGTATTTT	CASSQEWTGTDTQYF
TRBJ2-2	-	-	TRBV6-5	TGTGCCACCATCGGAGCGTTGAACACCGGGGAGCTGTTTTTT	CATIGALNTGELFF
TRBJ2-7	-	TRBD1	TRBV29-1	TGCAGCGTTGCGGGACAGGGGACCTACGAGCAGTACTTC	CSVAGQGTYEQYF
TRBJ2-7	-	TRBD2	TRBV9	TGTGCCAGCAGCGCGGGGGGACTAGCGAGCTCCTACGAGCAGTACTTC	CASSAGGLASSYEQYF
TRBJ2-1	-	TRBD2	TRBV20-1	TGCAGTGCTAGTCCCGGTGGCGGGAGCTCCTACAATGAGCAGTTCTTC	CSASPGGGSSYNEQFF
TRBJ2-5	-	-	TRBV27	TGTGCCAGCAGTTTGTCCTTACAGGGAAGCCGGGAGACCCAGTACTTC	CASSLSLQGSRETQYF
TRBJ2-3	-	TRBD1	TRBV5-4	TGTGCCAGCAGCGGGTCGACAGGGTACACGACAGATACGCAGTATTTT	CASSGSTGYTTDTQYF
TRBJ2-1	-	TRBD2	TRBV6-2/TRBV6-3	TGTGCCAGCAGTCATAGCGGGAGATCCTACAATGAGCAGTTCTTC	CASSHSGRSYNEQFF
TRBJ1-1	-	TRBD1	TRBV12-5	TGTGCTAGTGGTTTGGTATTCAACCCGGACAGGGTTACCACCTTTGAAGCTTTCTTT	CASGLVFNPDRVTTFEAFF
TRBJ2-7	-	-	TRBV5-4	TGTGCCAGCAGCTCGGGCCGCGGGGACGAGCAGTACTTC	CASSSGRGDEQYF
TRBJ2-1	-	-	TRBV7-2	TGTGCCAGCAGCTTCCCCCAAAGGGCAGGGTCAAGGGATGAGCAGTTCTTC	CASSFPQRAGSRDEQFF
TRBJ1-5	-	TRBD1	TRBV6-5	TGTGCCAGCAGTTCCGGGACAGCCGGCAATCAGCCCCAGCATTTT	CASSSGTAGNQPQHF
TRBJ2-2	-	TRBD2	TRBV19	TGTGCCAGCGCTAGCGGGACATTGGCCGGGGAGCTGTTTTTT	CASASGTLAGELFF
TRBJ2-5	-	-	TRBV24-1	TGTGCCACCAGTGATTTTCCCGCAGTCCAAGAGACCCAGTACTTC	CATSDFPAVQETQYF
TRBJ2-3	-	TRBD2	TRBV7-3	TGTGCCAGCAGTCTGGCGGGGGGGCAGACAGATACGCAGTATTTT	CASSLAGGQTDTQYF
TRBJ1-4	-	TRBD1	TRBV2	TGTGCCAGCAGTGCCGGGACAGGTTTTTTCACTAATGAAAAACTGTTTTTT	CASSAGTGFFTNEKLFF
TRBJ2-4	-	-	TRBV18	TGTGCCAGCTCACCACCGGAGCCGTTCGCAAACATTCAGTACTTC	CASSPPEPFANIQYF
TRBJ2-6	-	TRBD2	TRBV5-5	TGTGCCAGCAGCTTTAGCGGGGGGGCAACGGGGGCCAACGTCCTGACTTTC	CASSFSGGATGANVLTF
TRBJ2-1	-	TRBD1	TRBV28	TGTGCCAGCAGTCCTCGACAGGGGGAAAGGAATGAGCAGTTCTTC	CASSPRQGERNEQFF
TRBJ2-1	-	TRBD2	TRBV29-1	TGCAGCGGAACTAGCGGGAGGGCCTATGAGCAGTTCTTC	CSGTSGRAYEQFF